Below are 22 T cell receptor beta chains sequenced from a single sample in a study of shared clonotypes between healthy human individuals. Repertoires were generated with immunoSEQ multiplex PCR, while TCRdb's copy carries only in-frame clones and drops some. This table has fewer than 1.4 million clones, 75% to 85% appearing once. Sample: memory CD4+ T cells from PBMCs. As for subset: CD45RA-negative fraction. Receptors were obtained from a young man in good health. Some clones in this sample may be carry-over from other donors' samples.

The chain links TRBV2 to TRBJ1-2; 8 bases fit TRBD1. With V trimmed by 5 bases and J by 2 bases, 4 bases remained unmatched. This CDR3 has 14 amino acids. Germline CDR1 and CDR2: SNHLY and FYNNEI. The CDR3 loop reads CASSQSGGNYGYTF. DNA for the CDR3: TGTGCCAGCAGTCAATCAGGGGGCAACTATGGCTACACCTTC. Complete variable domain (other parts from reference TRBV2 and TRBJ1-2): EPEVTQTPSHQVTQMGQEVILRCVPISNHLYFYWYRQILGQKVEFLVSFYNNEISEKSEIFDDQFSVERPDGSNFTLKIRSTKLEDSAMYFCASSQSGGNYGYTFGSGTRLTVV.

To note about this clone: This specimen includes other DNA sequences encoding the same CDR3. The chain uses TRBV5-1 and TRBJ1-1; 8 bases align to TRBD1. CDR3 length equals 16 residues. V gave up 2 bases and J gave up 1 base; unmatched junction bases: 7. Germline V gene sequence: CDR1 SGHRS, CDR2 YFSETQ. The CDR3 sequence is CASSFPDRGGNTEAFF. CDR3 bases: TGCGCCAGCAGCTTTCCCGACAGGGGTGGGAACACTGAAGCTTTCTTT.

V usage is TRBV30 and J usage is TRBJ1-1; D remains ambiguous. The CDR3 extends over 13 amino acids. Germline-derived CDR1 and CDR2 are GTSNPN and SVGIG (reference sequence). V lost 2 bases and J lost 1, with 8 bases in between. The CDR3 DNA reads TGTGCCTGGAGTTACACCCGGAACACTGAAGCTTTCTTT. Its protein product is CAWSYTRNTEAFF. The variable domain in full, with the rest retrieved from reference TRBV30 and TRBJ1-1, is SQTIHQWPATLVQPVGSPLSLECTVEGTSNPNLYWYRQAAGRGLQLLFYSVGIGQISSEVPQNLSASRPQDRQFILSSKKLLLSDSGFYLCAWSYTRNTEAFFGQGTRLTVV.

The chain couples TRBV7-3 to TRBJ2-1; 7 nucleotides line up with TRBD2. The CDR3 is 16 residues long. The germline CDR1 and CDR2 sequences are SGHTA and FQGTGA. Germline trimming cut 4 bases from V and 0 bases from J; bases unmatched to any gene: 6. CDR3 protein: CASSSGGVSSYNEQFF. Written as DNA, the CDR3 is TGTGCCAGCAGCTCGGGGGGAGTTTCCTCCTACAATGAGCAGTTCTTC.

V and J are TRBV28 and TRBJ2-3; D not resolved. This CDR3 is built from 16 residues. V lost 1 base, J lost 4 bases, and 15 bases lay in between. CDR1 MDHEN and CDR2 SYDVKM come from the germline V gene. The CDR3: CASSLSLKRVPDTQYF. In DNA, the CDR3 is TGTGCCAGCAGTTTATCTTTGAAGAGAGTCCCAGATACGCAGTATTTT.

The chain joins TRBV6-1 to TRBJ1-5; no definite D call. The V gene's germline CDR1 is MNHNS and CDR2 SASEGT. CDR3 size: 15 residues. The germline V and J ends were trimmed by 1 base and 6 bases, with 13 bases remaining between them. CDR3 residues: CASSEVERLSQPQHF. The CDR3, as DNA: TGTGCCAGCAGTGAAGTTGAAAGGCTCTCTCAGCCCCAGCATTTT.

This rearrangement joins TRBV2 to TRBJ2-7, with 7 bases identical to TRBD1. V lost 6 bases and J lost 2; bases outside the gene matches: 7. Germline CDR1 is SNHLY and CDR2 is FYNNEI. The CDR3 loop spans 14 amino acids. CDR3 sequence (DNA): TGTGCCAGCAGCGGATTAGGGGGCGCCTACGAGCAGTACTTC. Its translation is CASSGLGGAYEQYF. The full variable domain, rest sourced from reference TRBV2 and TRBJ2-7, is EPEVTQTPSHQVTQMGQEVILRCVPISNHLYFYWYRQILGQKVEFLVSFYNNEISEKSEIFDDQFSVERPDGSNFTLKIRSTKLEDSAMYFCASSGLGGAYEQYFGPGTRLTVT.

The chain couples TRBV5-5 to TRBJ2-5, with D perhaps matching TRBD2 (5 bases). Germline CDR1 reads SGHKS; CDR2 reads YYEKEE (reference sequence). The V gene lost 4 bases and the J gene lost 0 bases, with 7 bases spanning the gap. This CDR3 is built from 13 residues. The CDR3 protein is CASSLDYQETQYF. The DNA for the CDR3 is TGTGCCAGCAGCCTGGACTACCAAGAGACCCAGTACTTC.

There are a few counts of this clone. The chain employs TRBV11-1 and TRBJ1-1; D remains unclear. The CDR3 totals 13 residues. Germline CDR1 is SGHAT and CDR2 is FQDESV (reference sequence). V was trimmed by 3 bases and J by 1 base, leaving 6 bases between them. The CDR3 sequence: CASSLAGNTEAFF. The CDR3 coding sequence is TGTGCCAGCAGCTTGGCCGGGAACACTGAAGCTTTCTTT.

The chain combines TRBV28 with TRBJ1-3; D call uncertain. The CDR3 sequence is 17 residues long. In germline, CDR1 is MDHEN, CDR2 SYDVKM. The germline V and J ends were trimmed by 2 bases and 2 bases, with 16 bases remaining between them. The CDR3 sequence is CASSLPPRVGTGNTIYF. The DNA of the CDR3 is TGTGCCAGCAGTTTACCCCCCCGGGTCGGAACTGGAAACACCATATATTTT.

The V call is TRBV25-1, the J call TRBJ2-5; possible D gene TRBD2, 6 bases. The CDR3 totals 13 residues. Germline V gives CDR1 MGHDK, CDR2 SYGVNS. V lost 3 bases, J lost 5 bases, and 10 bases lay in between. The CDR3 here is CASSDMTSETQYF. CDR3 in DNA: TGTGCCAGCAGTGACATGACTAGTGAGACCCAGTACTTC. The full variable domain, in which reference TRBV25-1 and TRBJ2-5 provide the parts outside the CDR3, is EADIYQTPRYLVIGTGKKITLECSQTMGHDKMYWYQQDPGMELHLIHYSYGVNSTEKGDLSSESTVSRIRTEHFPLTLESARPSHTSQYLCASSDMTSETQYFGPGTRLLVL.

V and J are TRBV28 and TRBJ1-1; D perhaps matches TRBD1 (6 bases). V lost 6 bases and J lost 5, with 19 bases in between. Germline lookup yields CDR1 MDHEN and CDR2 SYDVKM. This CDR3 has 15 residues. This CDR3 reads CASSQGGVRRTEAFF. In DNA, the CDR3 is TGTGCCAGCAGCCAAGGGGGGGTACGGCGGACTGAAGCTTTCTTT.

This clone has only one observation. The chain combines TRBV27 with TRBJ1-2; TRBD1 matches 10 bases. The germline CDR1 and CDR2 sequences are MNHEY and SMNVEV (reference sequence). V lost 3 bases and J lost 5; bases outside the gene matches: 6. This CDR3 has 15 amino acids. The CDR3 here is CASSFLGTGVYGYTF. As DNA, the CDR3 is TGTGCCAGCAGTTTTCTGGGGACAGGGGTATATGGCTACACCTTC.

The V gene is TRBV28, the J gene TRBJ1-4; D not certain. The V and J ends lost 7 bases and 1 base respectively, with 13 bases between them. This CDR3 comprises 15 residues. Germline assignment: CDR1 MDHEN and CDR2 SYDVKM. The CDR3 nucleotides are TGTGCCAGCACCATAAGTCTCCTAACTAATGAAAAACTGTTTTTT. Its protein product is CASTISLLTNEKLFF.

The V gene is TRBV7-3, the J gene TRBJ2-1, with D maybe TRBD2 (5 bases). From germline, CDR1 is SGHTA and CDR2 FQGTGA. The CDR3 consists of 13 residues. Trimming cost V 5 bases and J 7 bases, with 12 bases left between them. As DNA, the CDR3 is TGTGCCAGCAGCCTGGCGGGTCGAAATGAGCAGTTCTTC. Its translation: CASSLAGRNEQFF.

This chain uses TRBV2 with TRBJ1-4; 9 positions match TRBD1. Germline loops: CDR1 SNHLY, CDR2 FYNNEI. The CDR3 is 14 residues long. After removal of 4 bases from V and 6 bases from J, the junction contained 3 bases not matched to a gene. CDR3 amino acids: CASSARDRDEKLFF. In DNA, the CDR3 is TGTGCCAGCAGTGCCCGGGACAGGGATGAAAAACTGTTTTTT.

This clone was counted between two and nine times. DNA for the CDR3: TGTGCCACGGGACTAGCGGGAGTTTTCGAGACCCAGTACTTC. This codes for CATGLAGVFETQYF. The chain recombines TRBV10-3 with TRBJ2-5; 14 bases align to TRBD2. CDR1 is ENHRY, CDR2 SYGVKD, per germline. The CDR3 extends over 14 amino acids. V lost 10 bases to trimming and J lost 5 bases; unmatched junction nucleotides: 6.

V is TRBV6-1 and J is TRBJ1-2; no clear D gene. Trimming shortened V by 8 bases and J by 2 bases, and 9 bases separated the two germline ends. The germline V gene encodes CDR1 MNHNS and CDR2 SASEGT. This CDR3 contains 12 residues. CDR3 DNA sequence: TGTGCCAGCGCTTACGAAAACTATGGCTACACCTTC. Its protein is CASAYENYGYTF.

The chain carries TRBV9 and TRBJ2-7; 7 bases line up with TRBD2. This CDR3 is 14 amino acids long. CDR1 and CDR2 (germline): SGDLS, YYNGEE. V lost 4 bases to trimming and J lost 5 bases; unmatched junction nucleotides: 9. CDR3 region: CASSSTSGTHEQYF. The CDR3 region has the DNA TGTGCCAGCAGCTCAACCAGCGGGACCCACGAGCAGTACTTC.

This rearrangement joins TRBV11-2 to TRBJ1-2; D call uncertain. Deletions cut 5 bases from V and 4 bases from J, with 14 bases between. CDR3 length: 14 residues. Germline V gives CDR1 SGHAT, CDR2 FQNNGV. DNA for the CDR3: TGTGCCAGCAGCCGGTCTAATCGGGCCTATGGCTACACCTTC. This gives the protein CASSRSNRAYGYTF.

This chain joins TRBV6-1 and TRBJ2-3; no clear D gene. V was pared by 7 bases and J by 6 bases, with 17 bases between. Germline V lookup: CDR1 MNHNS, CDR2 SASEGT. The CDR3 sequence is 14 residues long. Here the CDR3 reads CASTQYRLGDTQYF. For the CDR3, the DNA is TGTGCCAGCACCCAATATCGCCTCGGCGATACGCAGTATTTT.

The rearrangement links TRBV27 to TRBJ2-7; 8 bases are a match to TRBD1. Germline V gene lookup returns CDR1 MNHEY and CDR2 SMNVEV (reference sequence). CDR3 length: 11 residues. CDR3: CQDRVSNEQYF. The CDR3 bases are TGTCAGGACAGGGTTTCCAACGAGCAGTACTTC.